This T cell receptor (beta chain) comes out of a study of shared clonotypes between healthy human individuals. Study-wide points: In a few donors, approximately 5% of naive CD4 clonotypes appeared in common. The researchers took only blood, and tissue repertoires probably look different.

The genomic DNA of each subset was split evenly across several immunoSEQ plates. In the original workflow: There were no quality scores in the junction-only immunoSEQ sequences, so filtering differed. The data were produced by immunoSEQ multiplex PCR, yet TCRdb's version contains in-frame clones alone and is incomplete. Clone size and the V and J calls come from that table; the DNA yielded D and trimming. The top ten hold about 1.8% of the sample, which has approximately 740,000 clones, less than 85% seen once. The CDR3 contains 20 residues. Germline lookup yields CDR1 PRHDT and CDR2 FYEKMQ (reference sequence). V lost 2 bases to trimming and J lost 1 base; unmatched junction nucleotides: 14. This clone was observed a few times. The antigen is not known.

Source material: memory CD4+ T cells sorted from blood. Sample subset: CD45RA-negative fraction. The TCR originated in a woman younger than 45 in good health. V and J are TRBV13 and TRBJ2-1, with TRBD2 identical over 10 bases. CDR3 in amino acids: CASSLTFRASGSWSYNEQFF. The DNA for the CDR3 is TGTGCCAGCAGCTTAACGTTTCGGGCTAGCGGGAGTTGGTCCTACAATGAGCAGTTCTTC.